This T cell receptor (beta chain) comes out of a study of T cell responses to AZD1222 COVID-19 vaccine. General observations from the study: It was only a handful of AZD1222 recipients who were seropositive at baseline. White British people made up most donors, females outnumbered males, and clonal diversity was possibly underestimated. Without day 14 samples, only post-peak T cell repertoires were studied.

This table comes from immunoSEQ multiplex PCR, and its TCRdb copy is limited to in-frame clones, with some not included. This sample has about 180,000 clones, with about 86% found just once. The ends were cut back, 5 bases at V and 0 bases at J, with 5 bases in the middle. The CDR3 length is 13 residues. To note about this clone: The antigen remains undetermined.

The specimen comprised peripheral blood, sampled on day 0 of AZD1222 vaccination. This TCR came from an adult in good health. The rearrangement joins TRBV12-3 or TRBV12-4 to TRBJ1-3; D remains ambiguous. In DNA, the CDR3 is TGTGCCAGCAGTATCAACTCTGGAAACACCATATATTTT. This gives the protein CASSINSGNTIYF.